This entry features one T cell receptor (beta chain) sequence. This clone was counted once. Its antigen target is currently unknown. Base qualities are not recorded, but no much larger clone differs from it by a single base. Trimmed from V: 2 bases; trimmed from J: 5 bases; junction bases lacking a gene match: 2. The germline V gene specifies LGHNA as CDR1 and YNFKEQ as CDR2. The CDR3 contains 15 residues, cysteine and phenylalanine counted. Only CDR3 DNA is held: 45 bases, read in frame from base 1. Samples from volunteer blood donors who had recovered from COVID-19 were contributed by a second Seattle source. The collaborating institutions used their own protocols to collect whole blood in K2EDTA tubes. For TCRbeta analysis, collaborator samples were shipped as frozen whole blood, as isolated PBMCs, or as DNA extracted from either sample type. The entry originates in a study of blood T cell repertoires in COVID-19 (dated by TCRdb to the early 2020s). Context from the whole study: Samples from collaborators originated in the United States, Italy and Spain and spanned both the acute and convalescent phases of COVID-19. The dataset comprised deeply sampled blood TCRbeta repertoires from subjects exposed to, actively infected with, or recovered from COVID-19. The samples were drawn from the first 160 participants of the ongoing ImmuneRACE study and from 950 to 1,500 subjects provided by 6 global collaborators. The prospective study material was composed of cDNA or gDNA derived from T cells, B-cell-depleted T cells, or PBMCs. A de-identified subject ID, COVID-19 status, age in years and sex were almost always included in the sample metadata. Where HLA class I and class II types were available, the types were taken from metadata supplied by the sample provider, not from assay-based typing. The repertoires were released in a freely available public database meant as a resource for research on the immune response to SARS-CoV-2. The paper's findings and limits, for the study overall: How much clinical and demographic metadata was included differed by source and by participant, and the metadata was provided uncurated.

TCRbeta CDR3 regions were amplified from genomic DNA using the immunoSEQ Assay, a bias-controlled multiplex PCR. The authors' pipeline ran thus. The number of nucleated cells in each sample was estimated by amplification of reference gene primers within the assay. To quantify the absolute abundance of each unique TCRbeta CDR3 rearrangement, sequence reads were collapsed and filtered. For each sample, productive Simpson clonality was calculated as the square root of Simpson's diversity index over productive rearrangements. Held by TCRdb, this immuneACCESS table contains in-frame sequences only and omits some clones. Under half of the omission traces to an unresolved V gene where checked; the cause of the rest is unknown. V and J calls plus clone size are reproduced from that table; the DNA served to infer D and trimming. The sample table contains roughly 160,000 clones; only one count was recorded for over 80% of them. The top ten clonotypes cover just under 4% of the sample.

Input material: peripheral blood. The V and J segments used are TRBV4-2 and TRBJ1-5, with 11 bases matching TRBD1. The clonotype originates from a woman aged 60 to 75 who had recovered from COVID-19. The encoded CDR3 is CASSQPGQGDQPQHF. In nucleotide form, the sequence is TGTGCCAGCAGCCAACCGGGACAGGGGGATCAGCCCCAGCATTTT.